A single sample is the source of the 15 T cell receptor beta chains below, sequenced in a study of brain T cells in children with intractable seizures. The data were produced by immunoSEQ multiplex PCR, yet TCRdb's version contains in-frame clones alone and is incomplete. In the table there are about 350,000 clones, 93% of which are singletons. Time point given: blood from clinic visit 5 months post-surgery; TSC patient then seizure free. The sample here was peripheral blood, taken 4 to 6 months after surgery. All receptors derive from a boy under three years old with tuberous sclerosis and intractable seizures.

The J gene is TRBJ2-7, the V gene TRBV7-2; the D is unclear. CDR3 length equals 14 residues. Germline V lookup: CDR1 SGHTA, CDR2 FQGNSA. Trimming shortened V by 3 bases and J by 6 bases, and 15 bases separated the two germline ends. This CDR3 reads CASSFFSEISEQYF. The CDR3 coding sequence is TGTGCCAGCAGCTTTTTCTCTGAGATTTCCGAGCAGTACTTC.

This chain uses TRBV3-1 (or the pseudogene TRBV3-2) with TRBJ1-4; D might be TRBD1 (6 bases). V lost 1 base to trimming and J lost 8 bases, with 11 bases between them. The CDR3 length is 14 residues. CDR1 LGHDT and CDR2 YNNKEL come from the germline V gene (reference sequence). CDR3 in amino acids: CASSQVQDSEKLFF. CDR3 bases: TGTGCCAGCAGCCAAGTTCAGGACAGCGAAAAACTGTTTTTT.

The CDR3 loop is CASSPQQGSQYEQYF. The CDR3 DNA follows: TGCGCCAGCAGCCCCCAGCAGGGGTCACAGTACGAGCAGTACTTC. This chain joins TRBV5-1 and TRBJ2-7; the D gene is possibly TRBD1 (6 bases). CDR1 and CDR2 from the germline V gene are SGHRS and YFSETQ. V lost 4 bases to trimming and J lost 4 bases, with 18 bases between them. The CDR3 length is 15 residues.

This clone was seen once. This rearrangement joins TRBV24-1 to TRBJ2-3, with TRBD1 matching over 7 bases. The CDR3 has 14 residues. Germline V gives CDR1 KGHDR, CDR2 SFDVKD. Trimming cost V 3 bases and J 6 bases; bases outside gene matches: 5. The CDR3 DNA sequence: TGTGCCACCAGTGATGGGACAGCAAAGGATACGCAGTATTTT. This codes for CATSDGTAKDTQYF.

The chain recombines TRBV29-1 with TRBJ2-2; 7 bases match TRBD1. The germline gives CDR1 SQVTM, CDR2 ANQGSEA. The J segment lost 5 bases and the V segment lost 3 bases, leaving 6 bases of the junction unmatched. This CDR3 contains 14 residues. In DNA, the CDR3 is TGCAGCGTTGAGTCAGGGGGATGGACCGGGGAGCTGTTTTTT. It specifies CSVESGGWTGELFF.

The J gene is TRBJ1-6, the V gene TRBV7-8; 9 nucleotides match TRBD1. The CDR3 has 15 residues. In germline, CDR1 is SGHVS, CDR2 FQNEAQ. Trimming cost V 5 bases and J 9 bases; bases outside gene matches: 8. CDR3 in amino acids: CASSLGTGTVSPLHF. The CDR3, as DNA: TGTGCCAGCAGCCTAGGGACAGGGACCGTTTCACCCCTCCACTTT.

This chain uses TRBV11-2 with TRBJ2-3; D possibly matches TRBD1 or TRBD2 (6 bases each). The germline V and J ends were trimmed by 2 bases and 13 bases, with 16 bases remaining between them. CDR1 and CDR2 from the germline V gene are SGHAT and FQNNGV. CDR3 length: 13 residues. CDR3 nucleotide sequence: TGTGCCAGCAGCTTATGGCGGGGACATTCTAAGTATTTT. Protein product: CASSLWRGHSKYF.

The genes are TRBV12-3 or TRBV12-4 and TRBJ1-5; D might be TRBD1 (5 bases). This CDR3 contains 13 residues. V shed 3 bases and J shed 4 bases, with 7 bases lying between them. The DNA of the CDR3 is TGTGCCAGCAGTTTTGGGGGGAATCAGCCCCAGCATTTT. The encoded protein is CASSFGGNQPQHF.

This clone is a singleton in its sample. This rearrangement joins TRBV2 to TRBJ1-4; unclear D gene. The germline CDR1 and CDR2 sequences are SNHLY and FYNNEI. The CDR3 loop spans 13 amino acids. The V end lost 6 bases, the J end lost 8 bases, and 13 bases lay between the germline ends. The CDR3 protein is CASRRVNYEKLFF. The CDR3 DNA follows: TGTGCCAGCAGACGGGTAAATTACGAAAAACTGTTTTTT.

This chain uses TRBV19 with TRBJ2-6, with a weak D call TRBD1 (5 bases). Germline-derived CDR1 and CDR2 are LNHDA and SQIVND (reference sequence). This CDR3 contains 19 residues. Trimming pared 3 bases from V and 4 bases from J, leaving 22 bases between. CDR3 amino acids: CASSIRVTGFLVGANVLTF. CDR3 bases: TGTGCCAGTAGTATTCGGGTCACAGGTTTTCTAGTCGGGGCCAACGTCCTGACTTTC.

This chain joins TRBV9 and TRBJ2-2; no firm D call. Trimming took 2 bases from V and 4 from J, leaving 6 bases between them. This CDR3 contains 13 residues. Germline CDR1 and CDR2: SGDLS and YYNGEE. For the CDR3, the DNA is TGTGCCAGCAGCGTTAGGACCACCGGGGAGCTGTTTTTT. Its protein is CASSVRTTGELFF. The entire variable domain, with the rest obtained from reference TRBV9 and TRBJ2-2, is as follows: DSGVTQTPKHLITATGQRVTLRCSPRSGDLSVYWYQQSLDQGLQFLIQYYNGEERAKGNILERFSAQQFPDLHSELNLSSLELGDSALYFCASSVRTTGELFFGEGSRLTVL.

The chain combines TRBV10-1 with TRBJ2-1; tentative D call: TRBD2 (6 bases). The CDR3 is made up of 16 amino acids. V lost 10 bases to trimming and J lost 1 base, with 20 bases between them. Germline CDR1 WNHNN, CDR2 SYGVQD (reference sequence). The chain's CDR3 is CAILNVGGPSYNEQFF. The CDR3 nucleotides read TGCGCCATCCTAAATGTCGGGGGACCTTCCTACAATGAGCAGTTCTTC.

V is TRBV5-8 and J is TRBJ1-4, with TRBD1 identical over 7 bases. Germline V gives CDR1 SGHTS, CDR2 YDEGEE. CDR3 length: 18 residues. V shed 5 bases and J 2 bases; nucleotides not matched to a gene: 15. The CDR3 region is CASSFPTEGAGTNEKLFF. CDR3 nucleotides: TGTGCCAGCAGTTTTCCCACGGAGGGGGCTGGGACTAATGAAAAACTGTTTTTT. The full variable domain, rest sourced from reference TRBV5-8 and TRBJ1-4, is EAGVTQSPTHLIKTRGQQATLRCSPISGHTSVYWYQQALGLGLQFLLWYDEGEERNRGNFPPRFSGRQFPNYSSELNVNALELEDSALYLCASSFPTEGAGTNEKLFFGSGTQLSVL.

The chain uses TRBV19 and TRBJ2-7, with 10 bases aligning to TRBD2. V lost 7 bases, J lost 1 base, and 4 bases stayed unmatched. This CDR3 is built from 14 residues. Germline CDR1 is LNHDA and CDR2 is SQIVND (reference sequence). CDR3 DNA sequence: TGTGCCAGTAAGGAGCGGGGGGGATCCTACGAGCAGTACTTC. Residues: CASKERGGSYEQYF. The full variable domain, in which reference TRBV19 and TRBJ2-7 provide the parts outside the CDR3, is DGGITQSPKYLFRKEGQNVTLSCEQNLNHDAMYWYRQDPGQGLRLIYYSQIVNDFQKGDIAEGYSVSREKKESFPLTVTSAQKNPTAFYLCASKERGGSYEQYFGPGTRLTVT.

This clone was recorded only once. This chain joins TRBV5-6 and TRBJ1-1; 9 bases line up with TRBD1. The germline gives CDR1 SGHDT, CDR2 YYEEEE. CDR3 size: 16 residues. The V gene end was trimmed by 3 bases and the J gene end by 0 bases; junction bases not matched to a gene: 6. The DNA of the CDR3 is TGTGCCAGCAGCTGGGGGACAGGGACAATGAACACTGAAGCTTTCTTT. It codes for CASSWGTGTMNTEAFF.